A selection of T cell receptor beta chains follows, all from one sample in a study of blood T cell repertoires in COVID-19. Here immunoSEQ multiplex PCR was the method, and the copy in TCRdb shows in-frame clones only, minus some. The table lists some 400,000 clones, 87% of them singletons. The sequenced sample was PBMCs or T cells enriched from blood (not recorded which). All receptors derive from a man in his thirties or forties who had recovered from COVID-19. CDR3s include the opening cysteine and the closing phenylalanine or tryptophan. A D gene is named only where the DNA matches it firmly. Rows may omit the clone size; those that give it use once, few, many or a size class.

j_call,d_call,v_call,clone_size,cdr3_nt,cdr3_aa
TRBJ2-7,TRBD1,TRBV11-2,.,TGTGCCAGCACTCGGGACAGTTCCTTCTCCTACGAGCAGTACTTC,CASTRDSSFSYEQYF
TRBJ2-2,TRBD1,TRBV19,.,TGTGCCAGTAGAACCGGGACAGCCACCGGGGAGCTGTTTTTT,CASRTGTATGELFF
TRBJ2-7,TRBD2,TRBV6-5,.,TGTGCCAGCAGGCCCTGGGAGGGGACCTACGAGCAGTACTTC,CASRPWEGTYEQYF
TRBJ2-6,TRBD1,TRBV18,.,TGTGCCAGCTCACCCCGGGGGACAGGGCCCTCTGGGGCCAACGTCCTGACTTTC,CASSPRGTGPSGANVLTF
TRBJ2-5,TRBD1,TRBV5-1,.,TGCGCCAGCAGCCTACGGACAGGGGGCCGGGAGACCCAGTACTTC,CASSLRTGGRETQYF
TRBJ2-1,TRBD2,TRBV18,.,TGTGCCAGCTCACCAATCAGTAGCGGGCTAGCGGAGTACAATGAGCAGTTCTTC,CASSPISSGLAEYNEQFF
TRBJ1-4,.,TRBV27,few,TGTGCCAGCAGTTTATCAAAGGGGGAAAATGAAAAACTGTTTTTT,CASSLSKGENEKLFF
TRBJ1-2,.,TRBV29-1,.,TGCAGCGCCCACAGTGACCCTAACTATGGCTACACCTTC,CSAHSDPNYGYTF
TRBJ1-3,TRBD1,TRBV10-3,.,TGTGCCATCGATCCGGGACAGGGAAGCTCTGGAAACACCATATATTTT,CAIDPGQGSSGNTIYF
TRBJ1-2,.,TRBV10-3,once,TGTGCCATCAGTTCGGGGTCGGTTGATGGCTACACCTTC,CAISSGSVDGYTF
TRBJ1-2,.,TRBV9,.,TGTGCCAGCAGCTCCCCAGGGCGAAGGACATTCTATGGCTACACCTTC,CASSSPGRRTFYGYTF
TRBJ1-1,.,TRBV7-2,.,TGTGCCAGCAGAGGACAGAACACTGAAGCTTTCTTT,CASRGQNTEAFF
TRBJ2-1,.,TRBV27,.,TGTGCCAGCAGTTTCGAGGGCCGATACTACAATGAGCAGTTCTTC,CASSFEGRYYNEQFF
TRBJ1-2,TRBD1,TRBV28,.,TGTGCCACCAAGTTGGGACAGGGATACTATGGCTACACCTTC,CATKLGQGYYGYTF
TRBJ1-1,.,TRBV10-3,.,TGTGCCATCAGTGGGCAAAAACGGGGGATCCTGAACACTGAAGCTTTCTTT,CAISGQKRGILNTEAFF
TRBJ1-3,.,TRBV10-3,.,TGTGCCATCGAGGGCTCTGGAAACACCATATATTTT,CAIEGSGNTIYF
TRBJ2-5,TRBD1,TRBV12-3/TRBV12-4,once,TGTGCCAGCAGCGACGACAGGGGGACCCAGTACTTC,CASSDDRGTQYF
TRBJ1-2,TRBD1,TRBV16,.,TGTGCCAGCAGCCAATGGGGGACAGGGGGCAATGGCTACACCTTC,CASSQWGTGGNGYTF
TRBJ1-2,TRBD1,TRBV2,.,TGTGCCAGCTGCCCCCAATATACCGGGACAGACTATGGCTACACCTTC,CASCPQYTGTDYGYTF
TRBJ1-1,TRBD1,TRBV3-1/TRBV3-2,.,TGTGCCAGCAGCCCAGGAACAGGGGACGGAGCTTTCTTT,CASSPGTGDGAFF
TRBJ1-4,.,TRBV5-1,.,TGCGCCAGCAGCCGGGACGGGGGAAGAACTAATGAAAAACTGTTTTTT,CASSRDGGRTNEKLFF
TRBJ1-6,TRBD1,TRBV14,once,TGTGCCAGCAGCCCCTCGGGACAGGGAAAATCACCCCTCCACTTT,CASSPSGQGKSPLHF
TRBJ2-2,TRBD1,TRBV4-2,.,TGTGCCAGCAGGCAATTTTGGGGGCAGGGGGACACCGGGGAGCTGTTTTTT,CASRQFWGQGDTGELFF
TRBJ1-2,TRBD1,TRBV6-5,.,TGTGCCAGCAGTTACCAGGGGGGTTTAGATGGCTACACCTTC,CASSYQGGLDGYTF
TRBJ1-5,.,TRBV3-1/TRBV3-2,.,TGTGCCAGCAGCCAAGTGCGAGGGCACAGCAATCAGCCCCAGCATTTT,CASSQVRGHSNQPQHF
TRBJ2-5,.,TRBV10-1,.,TGCGCCAGCAGTGCGGGGACGGCGGGGGAGACCCAGTACTTC,CASSAGTAGETQYF
TRBJ1-4,.,TRBV11-1,few,TGTGCCAGCAGCCGCCCGGCACAGGATAATGAAAAACTGTTTTTT,CASSRPAQDNEKLFF
TRBJ1-4,.,TRBV5-4,.,TGTGCCAGCAGCTCCCCACAGGGCGGGGGAAATGAAAAACTGTTTTTT,CASSSPQGGGNEKLFF
TRBJ1-4,.,TRBV18,few,TGTGCCAGCTCGCGGGGTGTCACTAATGAAAAACTGTTTTTT,CASSRGVTNEKLFF
TRBJ2-7,.,TRBV2,.,TGTGCCAGCAGTGCGGGGAACGAGCAGTACTTC,CASSAGNEQYF
TRBJ1-6,.,TRBV5-1,few,TGCGCCAGCAGCCCAGCGGGGGCCCCGGGTTATAATTCACCCCTCCACTTT,CASSPAGAPGYNSPLHF
TRBJ2-7,TRBD1,TRBV11-1,.,TGTGCCAGCAGCCGGGACAGCGCCTACGAGCAGTACTTC,CASSRDSAYEQYF
TRBJ2-7,TRBD1,TRBV10-2,.,TGCGCCAGCACACGGGAACAGGGGGCCTACGAGCAGTACTTC,CASTREQGAYEQYF